The next 11 T cell receptor beta chains were all read from a single sample in a study of tumor-infiltrating lymphocytes in primary liver carcinoma. Reverse transcription of roughly 480 ng total RNA with a constant-region primer produced TCR beta cDNA. ARM-PCR was slightly modified, and three nested multiplex PCR rounds with it gave rise to the TCR beta libraries. Running approximately 10 cycles apiece, the first two PCR rounds relied on TRBV1-TRBV30 forward primers together with a C-beta reverse primer. TCRdb itself ran the multiplex PCR reads through MiXCR, one entry per CDR3 protein. This table has about 110,000 distinct CDR3 sequences, 60% to 70% appearing once. Taking about 17-31 mg of unsorted bulk tissue, the authors co-extracted RNA and DNA. Sequenced sample: liver tumor tissue from sampling region 1. Regarding subset: tumor region T1, superior pole. The source of these receptors is a woman aged 60-75 years with primary liver carcinoma and hepatitis B virus infection.

Points on this clonotype: At one of its ends the junction is not consistent with the germline gene, which may arise from a read error. CDR3 in amino acids: CANSYFTGELFF. DNA of the CDR3: TGTGCCAACAGTTACTTCACCGGGGAGCTGTTTTTT. This chain uses TRBV6-2 or TRBV6-3 with TRBJ2-2, with D unclear. The CDR3 has 12 residues. The germline V gene encodes CDR1 MNHEY and CDR2 SVGEGT.

Notes on this clonotype: A much larger clone lies a single base off, so this may be a read error. The chain employs TRBV29-1 and TRBJ1-2; tentative D call: TRBD1 (5 bases). CDR3 size: 10 residues. V lost 6 bases and J lost 7, with 9 bases in between. Germline CDR1 reads SQVTM; CDR2 reads ANQGSEA. The CDR3 is CSVDGGGYTF. CDR3 nucleotide sequence: TGCAGCGTGGACGGGGGTGGCTACACCTTC.

The chain recombines TRBV11-3 with TRBJ1-1; D remains unclear. Germline values: CDR1 SGHNT, CDR2 YENEEA. The CDR3 consists of 13 residues. V was pared by 4 bases and J by 4 bases, with 10 bases between. CDR3 DNA: TGTGCCAGCAGCTACCCGCTGAGCACTGAAGCTTTCTTT. Translated: CASSYPLSTEAFF. The full variable domain, with the rest looked up from reference TRBV11-3 and TRBJ1-1, is EAGVVQSPRYKIIEKKQPVAFWCNPISGHNTLYWYLQNLGQGPELLIRYENEEAVDDSQLPKDRFSAERLKGVDSTLKIQPAELGDSAVYLCASSYPLSTEAFFGQGTRLTVV.

A note on this clonotype: The CDR3 carries no conserved terminal phenylalanine or tryptophan, so it likely arises from a read error. It is unclear where the CDR3 begins or ends on the DNA, so no DNA is shown, and the CDR3 is as TCRdb lists it. This rearrangement joins TRBV11-2 to TRBJ2-3. From germline, CDR1 is SGHAT and CDR2 FQNNGV. The CDR3 is 11 amino acids long, termini counted. The CDR3 here is CASSRASTQSL.

Worth noting for this clonotype: This clone may be a read error of a much larger clone one base away. The rearrangement links TRBV29-1 to TRBJ2-7; TRBD2 is a possible D gene (5 bases). The CDR3 spans 13 residues. Germline V lookup: CDR1 SQVTM, CDR2 ANQGSEA. The CDR3 region is CSVNPDGVYGQYF. The CDR3, as DNA: TGCAGCGTCAACCCTGACGGGGTTTACGGGCAGTACTTC.

This clonotype turned up a few times. V is TRBV20-1 and J is TRBJ2-2, with D maybe TRBD1 (5 bases). There are 14 residues in the CDR3. The V and J ends lost 0 bases and 2 bases respectively, with 7 bases between them. In germline, CDR1 is DFQATT, CDR2 SNEGSKA (reference sequence). CDR3 in amino acids: CSAREQANTGELFF. CDR3 bases: TGCAGTGCTAGAGAACAGGCTAACACCGGGGAGCTGTTTTTT.

Of note for this clonotype: Since no conserved phenylalanine or tryptophan closes the CDR3, a read error is the likely cause. J is TRBJ2-3 and V is TRBV7-3; D remains ambiguous. V lost 7 bases and J 4 bases, leaving 12 bases between the germline ends. The CDR3 spans 13 residues. CDR1 is SGHTA, CDR2 FQGTGA, per germline. CDR3 DNA sequence: TGTGCCAGCAACTTGGCCAAATCAGATACGCAGTATATT. This translates into CASNLAKSDTQYI.

With regard to this clonotype: Sequence at one end of the junction differs from germline and may be a read error. The V and J genes are TRBV11-1 and TRBJ2-1, with a tentative D call TRBD2 (5 bases). The CDR3 is 16 amino acids. Germline loops: CDR1 SGHAT, CDR2 FQDESV (reference sequence). The CDR3 nucleotides are TGTGCCAGCAGCCATACCGCCAGCCAATCGGGGAATGAGCGGTTCTTC. Amino acid sequence: CASSHTASQSGNERFF.

A remark on this clonotype: A much larger clone sits a single nucleotide away, making a read error possible. In this CDR3 the conserved last residue, phenylalanine or tryptophan, is missing, so a read error is likely. The chain recombines TRBV7-9 with TRBJ2-7; the match to TRBD1 covers 8 bases. Germline loops: CDR1 SEHNR, CDR2 FQNEAQ (reference sequence). V lost 5 bases, J lost 6 bases, and 3 bases stayed unmatched. This CDR3 region has 12 residues. CDR3 residues: CASSEQGGEQYL. The CDR3 region has the DNA TGTGCCAGCAGCGAACAGGGGGGCGAGCAGTACTTA.

V usage is TRBV11-2 and J usage is TRBJ2-2; D is ambiguous. Germline V gene sequence: CDR1 SGHAT, CDR2 FQNNGV. The CDR3 is made up of 15 amino acids. V was cut by 0 bases and J by 3 bases, with 8 bases left in between. DNA of the CDR3: TGTGCCAGCAGCTTAGAGCAGTTTCACACCGGGGAGCTGTTTTTT. It is translated as CASSLEQFHTGELFF. The full variable domain, its missing parts supplied by reference TRBV11-2 and TRBJ2-2, is EAGVAQSPRYKIIEKRQSVAFWCNPISGHATLYWYQQILGQGPKLLIQFQNNGVVDDSQLPKDRFSAERLKGVDSTLKIQPAKLEDSAVYLCASSLEQFHTGELFFGEGSRLTVL.

The gene calls are TRBV6-4 and TRBJ2-2, with a possible D match to TRBD1 (6 bases). Germline loops: CDR1 MRHNA, CDR2 SNTAGT. The CDR3 length is 15 residues. V was trimmed by 5 bases and J by 0 bases, leaving 10 bases between them. The DNA for the CDR3 is TGTGCCAGCAGTCCAGGGACATCGAACACCGGGGAGCTGTTTTTT. It is translated as CASSPGTSNTGELFF.